The clone carrying this T cell receptor beta chain was recorded once. A quantity of roughly 0.5 to 1 ug RNA underwent reverse transcription using random hexamers. TCRdb independently ran MiXCR on the immunoSEQ multiplex PCR reads; one entry per CDR3 protein. The repertoire consists of about 430,000 distinct CDR3 sequences, with roughly 85% occurring once and the leading ten covering about 0.12%. Treatment-naive patients with stable or active relapsing-remitting disease were the multiple sclerosis controls. This entry comes from a study of CD8 T cells in Susac syndrome. V trimming: 6 bases; J trimming: 3 bases; junction bases outside the gene matches: 7. The CDR3 sequence is 15 residues long. Germline values: CDR1 SGHVS, CDR2 FQNEAQ.

This clonotype was sampled from a human donor with multiple sclerosis. The V gene is TRBV7-8, the J gene TRBJ2-7; 11 positions agree with TRBD1. Sequenced material: CD8+ T cells from PBMCs. CDR3 sequence (DNA): TGTGCCAGCAGGCTATGGGGACAGGGGGTCTACGAGCAGTACTTC. It is translated as CASRLWGQGVYEQYF.